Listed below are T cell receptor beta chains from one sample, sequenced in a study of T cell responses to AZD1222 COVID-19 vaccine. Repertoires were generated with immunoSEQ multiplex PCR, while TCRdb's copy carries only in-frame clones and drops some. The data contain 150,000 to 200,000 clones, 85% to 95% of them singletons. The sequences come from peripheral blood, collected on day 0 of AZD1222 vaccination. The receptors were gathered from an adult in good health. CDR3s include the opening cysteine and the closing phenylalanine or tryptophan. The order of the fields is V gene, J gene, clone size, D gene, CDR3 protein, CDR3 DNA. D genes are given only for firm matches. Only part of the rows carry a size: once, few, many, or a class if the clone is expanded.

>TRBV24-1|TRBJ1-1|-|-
CATSVVRGARTEAFF
TGTGCCACCAGTGTCGTCCGGGGGGCAAGGACTGAAGCTTTCTTT
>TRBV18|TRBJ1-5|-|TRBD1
CASSPQGAEDQPQHF
TGTGCCAGCTCACCCCAGGGGGCGGAAGATCAGCCCCAGCATTTT
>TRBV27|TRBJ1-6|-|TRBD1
CASSVHDRGPSNSPLHF
TGTGCCAGCAGTGTTCACGACAGGGGGCCATCTAATTCACCCCTCCACTTT
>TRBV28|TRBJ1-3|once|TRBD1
CASSMGKGATRSGNTIYF
TGTGCCAGCAGTATGGGGAAGGGGGCGACTAGATCTGGAAACACCATATATTTT
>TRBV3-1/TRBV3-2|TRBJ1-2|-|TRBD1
CASSRDRAGSGGYTF
TGTGCCAGCAGCCGAGACAGGGCGGGTTCGGGGGGCTACACCTTC
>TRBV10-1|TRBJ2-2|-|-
CASSGPRDNPFSGELFF
TGCGCCAGCAGTGGGCCCCGGGACAACCCGTTCTCAGGGGAGCTGTTTTTT
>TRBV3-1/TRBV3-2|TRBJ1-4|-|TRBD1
CASSPGGTGQEKLFF
TGTGCCAGCAGCCCTGGGGGGACAGGGCAAGAAAAACTGTTTTTT
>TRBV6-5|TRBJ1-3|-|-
CASRPGLTSGNTIYF
TGTGCCAGCAGACCGGGACTGACCTCTGGAAACACCATATATTTT
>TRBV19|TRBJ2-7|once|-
CASSSFGGSSYEQYF
TGTGCCAGTAGCTCATTCGGAGGTAGCTCCTACGAGCAGTACTTC
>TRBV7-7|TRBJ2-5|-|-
CASSPGFGETQYF
TGTGCCAGCAGCCCCGGGTTCGGCGAGACCCAGTACTTC
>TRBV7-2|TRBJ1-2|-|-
CASSPTGRGDYGYTF
TGTGCCAGCAGCCCAACCGGTCGGGGTGACTATGGCTACACCTTC
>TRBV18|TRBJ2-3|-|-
CASSPGPVSDTQYF
TGTGCCAGCTCACCAGGTCCAGTTTCAGATACGCAGTATTTT
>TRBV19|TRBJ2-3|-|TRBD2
CASSILLAGGAFGTDTQYF
TGTGCCAGTAGTATTTTGTTAGCGGGGGGCGCATTTGGTACAGATACGCAGTATTTT
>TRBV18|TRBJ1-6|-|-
CASSPAAGGSSPLHF
TGTGCCAGCTCACCAGCGGCAGGAGGCAGTTCACCCCTCCACTTT
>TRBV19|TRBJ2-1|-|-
CASKGNEQFF
TGTGCCAGTAAGGGGAATGAGCAGTTCTTC
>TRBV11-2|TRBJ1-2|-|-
CASRPGTDYGYTF
TGTGCCAGCAGGCCCGGGACGGATTATGGCTACACCTTC
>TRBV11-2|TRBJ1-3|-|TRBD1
CASSLVAGGSSGNTIYF
TGTGCCAGCAGCTTAGTAGCAGGGGGTAGCTCTGGAAACACCATATATTTT
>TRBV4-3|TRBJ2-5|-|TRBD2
CASSQDIGRAGGGETQYF
TGCGCCAGCAGCCAAGATATCGGCAGGGCTGGGGGAGGGGAGACCCAGTACTTC
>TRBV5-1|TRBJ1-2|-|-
CASSLAHPHGYTF
TGCGCCAGCAGCTTGGCGCATCCCCATGGCTACACCTTC
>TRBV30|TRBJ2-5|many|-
CAWSPTRETQYF
TGTGCCTGGAGTCCTACACGGGAGACCCAGTACTTC
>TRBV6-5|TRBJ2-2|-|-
CASSYEGSNTGELFF
TGTGCCAGCAGTTACGAAGGTTCGAACACCGGGGAGCTGTTTTTT
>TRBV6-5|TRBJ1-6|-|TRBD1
CASSFSGTGNSPLHF
TGTGCCAGCAGTTTTTCCGGGACAGGGAATTCACCCCTCCACTTT
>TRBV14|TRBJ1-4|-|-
CASSRAPRGQIFF
TGTGCCAGCAGCCGCGCCCCCCGGGGCCAGATATTTTTT
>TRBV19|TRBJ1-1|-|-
CASSRPGALTEAFF
TGTGCCAGTAGTAGGCCGGGGGCTCTTACTGAAGCTTTCTTT
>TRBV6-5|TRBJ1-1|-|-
CASSLPLSGTEAFF
TGTGCCAGCAGCCTCCCCCTTAGCGGCACTGAAGCTTTCTTT
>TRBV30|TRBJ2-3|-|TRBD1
CAWSVMGTGGNF
TGTGCCTGGAGTGTAATGGGGACAGGGGGGAATTTT
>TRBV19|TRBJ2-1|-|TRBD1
CASKGQSLSYNEQFF
TGTGCCAGTAAGGGACAGTCCCTGTCCTACAATGAGCAGTTCTTC
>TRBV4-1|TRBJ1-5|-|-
CASSQTFINQPQHF
TGCGCCAGCAGCCAAACGTTCATCAATCAGCCCCAGCATTTT
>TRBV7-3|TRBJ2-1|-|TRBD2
CASSSPGTSVNEQFF
TGTGCCAGCAGCTCACCCGGGACTAGCGTAAATGAGCAGTTCTTC
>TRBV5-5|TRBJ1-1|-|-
CASSIDESQAFF
TGTGCCAGCAGTATCGATGAGAGCCAAGCTTTCTTT
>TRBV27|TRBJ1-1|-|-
CASSLLQTANTEAFF
TGTGCCAGCAGTTTATTGCAGACAGCGAACACTGAAGCTTTCTTT
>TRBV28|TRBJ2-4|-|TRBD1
CASSLGQGANIQYF
TGTGCCAGCAGTTTGGGACAGGGCGCAAACATTCAGTACTTC
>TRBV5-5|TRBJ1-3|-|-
CASSLVYTIYF
TGTGCCAGCAGCTTGGTATACACCATATATTTT
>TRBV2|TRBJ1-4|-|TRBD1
CASGTANEKLFF
TGTGCCAGCGGGACAGCTAATGAAAAACTGTTTTTT
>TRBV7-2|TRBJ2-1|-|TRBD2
CASSSRTSGWEEQFF
TGTGCCAGCAGCTCAAGGACTAGCGGATGGGAAGAGCAGTTCTTC
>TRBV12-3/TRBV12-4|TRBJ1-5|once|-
CASSLGNQPQHF
TGTGCCAGCAGCCTCGGTAATCAGCCCCAGCATTTT
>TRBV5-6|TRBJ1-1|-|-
CASSWDTEAFF
TGTGCCAGCAGCTGGGACACTGAAGCTTTCTTT
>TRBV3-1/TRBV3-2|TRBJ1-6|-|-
CASSQVLGNSPLHF
TGTGCCAGCAGCCAAGTCCTAGGGAATTCACCCCTCCACTTT
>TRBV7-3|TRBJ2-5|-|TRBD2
CASSLKGGSETQYF
TGTGCCAGCAGCTTAAAGGGAGGGTCTGAGACCCAGTACTTC
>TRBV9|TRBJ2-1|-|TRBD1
CASSMNRDSYYNEQFF
TGTGCCAGCAGCATGAACCGGGACAGCTATTACAATGAGCAGTTCTTC
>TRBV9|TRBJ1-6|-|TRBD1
CASSATLTGSNSPLHF
TGTGCCAGCAGCGCAACTCTGACAGGGTCTAATTCACCCCTCCACTTT
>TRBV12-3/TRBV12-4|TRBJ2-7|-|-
CASGTPYEQYF
TGTGCCAGCGGCACCCCTTACGAGCAGTACTTC
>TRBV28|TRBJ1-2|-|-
CASSLSPYGYTF
TGTGCCAGCAGTTTATCCCCCTATGGCTACACCTTC
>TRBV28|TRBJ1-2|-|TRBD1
CASSFYPGQGYGYTF
TGTGCCAGCAGTTTTTACCCGGGACAGGGCTATGGCTACACCTTC
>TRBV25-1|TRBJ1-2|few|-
CASSEGRGDGYTF
TGTGCCAGCAGTGAAGGCAGGGGCGATGGCTACACCTTC
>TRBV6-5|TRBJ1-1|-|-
CASSYSIGVAEAFF
TGTGCCAGCAGTTACTCGATAGGGGTGGCTGAAGCTTTCTTT